The next 19 T cell receptor beta chains were all read from a single sample in a study of T cell responses to AZD1222 COVID-19 vaccine. Clones were sequenced by immunoSEQ multiplex PCR, and TCRdb holds only the in-frame ones, with some missing. Found here are about 89,000 clones, about nine tenths of them singletons; the top ten hold 11%. Sequencing was performed on peripheral blood, taken 28 days after the second AZD1222 dose. The source is an adult who received the AZD1222 COVID-19 vaccine.

Here the CDR3 reads CASSRPSGYTF. CDR3 in DNA: TGTGCCAGCAGCCGCCCCAGTGGCTACACCTTC. The J gene is TRBJ1-2, the V gene TRBV5-6; D not certain. Trimming shortened V by 4 bases and J by 7 bases, and 8 bases separated the two germline ends. This CDR3 is 11 amino acids long. Germline V CDR1 and CDR2: SGHDT, YYEEEE. Based on the CDR3 plus reference TRBV5-6 and TRBJ1-2, the full variable domain is DAGVTQSPTHLIKTRGQQVTLRCSPKSGHDTVSWYQQALGQGPQFIFQYYEEEERQRGNFPDRFSGHQFPNYSSELNVNALLLGDSALYLCASSRPSGYTFGSGTRLTVV.

This sequence joins TRBV11-2 and TRBJ1-2; no clear D gene. V was clipped by 6 bases and J by 7 bases, with 12 bases between them. The CDR3 consists of 12 residues. Germline V gene data show CDR1 as SGHAT and CDR2 as FQNNGV. CDR3 loop: CASSLAVFGYTF. The CDR3 DNA is TGTGCCAGCAGTTTGGCAGTCTTTGGCTACACCTTC.

V gene TRBV28 combines with J gene TRBJ2-1, with 7 bases matching TRBD2. Per the germline V gene, CDR1 is MDHEN and CDR2 is SYDVKM. The CDR3 sequence is 16 residues long. The trim removed 8 bases at V and 0 bases at J, leaving 10 bases unmatched. The chain's CDR3 is CASVEWAGVSYNEQFF. For the CDR3, the DNA is TGTGCCAGCGTCGAATGGGCGGGAGTCTCCTACAATGAGCAGTTCTTC.

The chain has TRBV19 and TRBJ1-6; D not resolved. The CDR3 totals 13 residues. The germline V gene has CDR1 LNHDA and CDR2 SQIVND (reference sequence). V shed 9 bases and J shed 5 bases, with 11 bases lying between them. The CDR3 loop reads CASQAVHNSPLHF. Written as DNA, the CDR3 is TGTGCCAGCCAGGCCGTACATAATTCACCCCTCCACTTT.

The chain uses TRBV5-5 and TRBJ2-7; D ambiguous. The CDR3 runs to 13 residues. Germline V gene data show CDR1 as SGHKS and CDR2 as YYEKEE (reference sequence). The V gene lost 1 base and the J gene lost 6 bases, with 11 bases spanning the gap. The CDR3 DNA reads TGTGCCAGCAGCTTGTATGGGGAAGCCGAGCAGTACTTC. This encodes CASSLYGEAEQYF.

The chain links TRBV27 to TRBJ1-4; D is uncertain. The CDR3 is made up of 16 amino acids. V was cut by 6 bases and J by 6 bases, with 20 bases left in between. Germline V lookup: CDR1 MNHEY, CDR2 SMNVEV (reference sequence). This CDR3 reads CASSPATVARDEKLFF. CDR3 coding DNA: TGTGCCAGCAGCCCCGCGACGGTTGCCCGGGATGAAAAACTGTTTTTT.

The chain couples TRBV11-2 to TRBJ1-2, with D possibly TRBD1 on 6 matching bases. Between the trimmed V and J ends, which lost 1 base and 8 bases, there was a span of 11 bases. The V gene's germline CDR1 is SGHAT and CDR2 FQNNGV. The CDR3 length is 13 residues. As DNA, the CDR3 is TGTGCCAGCAGCTTAGGGGTGGGGGGCGGCTACACCTTC. Translation: CASSLGVGGGYTF.

This chain's CDR3 is CATSGTRGRDGNQPQHF. Written as DNA, the CDR3 is TGTGCCACCAGTGGTACAAGGGGCAGGGACGGCAATCAGCCCCAGCATTTT. V is TRBV24-1 and J is TRBJ1-5; maybe TRBD1 (5 bases). V was trimmed by 5 bases and J by 2 bases, leaving 18 bases between them. There are 17 residues in the CDR3. CDR1 is KGHDR, CDR2 SFDVKD, per germline.

The chain recombines TRBV28 with TRBJ1-6; no clear D. The CDR3 is 18 amino acids. CDR1 and CDR2 (germline): MDHEN, SYDVKM. V was shortened by 4 bases and J by 0 bases, with 16 bases between the two germline ends. The CDR3 DNA is TGTGCCAGCAGTTCCCCCGGGCAGTCGGCCTCCTATAATTCACCCCTCCACTTT. Its translation is CASSSPGQSASYNSPLHF. Based on the CDR3 plus reference TRBV28 and TRBJ1-6, the full variable domain is DVKVTQSSRYLVKRTGEKVFLECVQDMDHENMFWYRQDPGLGLRLIYFSYDVKMKEKGDIPEGYSVSREKKERFSLILESASTNQTSMYLCASSSPGQSASYNSPLHFGNGTRLTVT.

This chain links TRBV19 with TRBJ2-5, with D perhaps TRBD2 (5 bases). CDR1 and CDR2 (germline): LNHDA, SQIVND (reference sequence). The CDR3 length is 13 residues. The V and J ends lost 7 bases and 4 bases respectively, with 13 bases between them. Here the CDR3 DNA reads TGTGCCAGTAAATTCTCGGCGGGAGAGACCCAGTACTTC. Its translation: CASKFSAGETQYF. Using reference TRBV19 and TRBJ2-5 for the parts outside the CDR3, the full variable domain is DGGITQSPKYLFRKEGQNVTLSCEQNLNHDAMYWYRQDPGQGLRLIYYSQIVNDFQKGDIAEGYSVSREKKESFPLTVTSAQKNPTAFYLCASKFSAGETQYFGPGTRLLVL.

The rearrangement joins TRBV27 to TRBJ1-5; D might be TRBD1 (5 bases). Trimming pared 3 bases from V and 1 base from J, leaving 7 bases between. In germline, CDR1 is MNHEY, CDR2 SMNVEV (reference sequence). The CDR3 totals 14 residues. In DNA form, the CDR3 reads TGTGCCAGCAGTTTGGGACGGAGCAATCAGCCCCAGCATTTT. This codes for CASSLGRSNQPQHF.

This clone was picked up one time. V usage is TRBV5-4 and J usage is TRBJ1-4; 10 bases align to TRBD1. Germline assignment: CDR1 SGHNT and CDR2 YYREEE (reference sequence). The V and J ends lost 0 bases and 8 bases, in that order; junction bases with no gene match: 7. The CDR3 totals 16 residues. The CDR3 DNA follows: TGTGCCAGCAGCTTGGCATTGGGACAGGGGAACGAAAAACTGTTTTTT. Residues: CASSLALGQGNEKLFF.

This clone turned up a few times. The rearrangement uses TRBV7-9 and TRBJ1-3; maybe TRBD1 (6 bases). The CDR3 is 13 residues long. Trimming stripped 5 bases from V and 7 bases from J, with 12 bases between. CDR1 SEHNR and CDR2 FQNEAQ come from the germline V gene (reference sequence). CDR3 DNA sequence: TGTGCCAGCAGCCCCGAGCAGGGGAACACCATATATTTT. This gives the protein CASSPEQGNTIYF.

The chain uses TRBV18 and TRBJ1-4, with no clear D. The germline V gene encodes CDR1 KGHSH and CDR2 LQKENI. The germline V and J ends were trimmed by 3 bases and 6 bases, with 11 bases remaining between them. CDR3 length: 14 amino acids. Here the CDR3 reads CASSPSGVDEKLFF. The DNA for the CDR3 is TGTGCCAGCTCACCCTCGGGTGTAGATGAAAAACTGTTTTTT. The full variable domain, rest sourced from reference TRBV18 and TRBJ1-4, is NAGVMQNPRHLVRRRGQEARLRCSPMKGHSHVYWYRQLPEEGLKFMVYLQKENIIDESGMPKERFSAEFPKEGPSILRIQQVVRGDSAAYFCASSPSGVDEKLFFGSGTQLSVL.

The chain joins TRBV12-5 to TRBJ1-1, with 12 bases aligning to TRBD1. V lost 3 bases to trimming and J lost 7 bases; unmatched junction nucleotides: 9. The germline gives CDR1 LGHNT, CDR2 FRNRAP. The CDR3 consists of 16 residues. CDR3 in DNA: TGTGCTAGTGGTTTTACCGGGACAGGGGGCAGCGATGAAGCTTTCTTT. As protein: CASGFTGTGGSDEAFF.

The table lists this clone with a count of one. The chain has TRBV10-3 and TRBJ2-7; 7 positions match TRBD1. The length of the CDR3 is 14 residues. Germline V gene data show CDR1 as ENHRY and CDR2 as SYGVKD. V dropped 0 bases and J dropped 6; count of bases not matched to a gene: 5. The CDR3 protein is CAISESGGRGEQYF. The DNA of the CDR3 is TGTGCCATCAGTGAGTCAGGGGGCCGTGGCGAGCAGTACTTC.

The J gene is TRBJ1-1, the V gene TRBV10-3; D not resolved. With 7 bases removed from V and 0 bases from J, the gap between germline ends came to 12 bases. The CDR3 sequence is 14 residues long. CDR1 is ENHRY, CDR2 SYGVKD, per germline. Here the CDR3 DNA reads TGTGCCATCAAAGAATCGGTCATGAACACTGAAGCTTTCTTT. It translates to CAIKESVMNTEAFF.

This chain uses TRBV5-5 with TRBJ2-3; 10 nucleotides line up with TRBD1. The CDR3 has 16 residues. CDR1 is SGHKS and CDR2 is YYEKEE in the germline V gene (reference sequence). With 5 bases clipped from V and 2 bases from J, the junction kept 8 bases outside the gene matches. CDR3 sequence: CASRPPGTGDTDTQYF. The CDR3 nucleotides read TGTGCCAGCAGGCCTCCCGGGACAGGGGACACAGATACGCAGTATTTT.

This clone was recorded once. J is TRBJ1-1 and V is TRBV4-2; D is ambiguous. The germline V and J ends were trimmed by 0 bases and 4 bases, with 12 bases remaining between them. Germline assignment: CDR1 LGHNA and CDR2 YNFKEQ. CDR3 length: 15 residues. CDR3 sequence (DNA): TGTGCCAGCAGCCAAGATTCGGGCCTTCGCACTGAAGCTTTCTTT. This sequence encodes CASSQDSGLRTEAFF.